This TCR beta chain was retrieved from a study of CD8+ T cells in alopecia areata. The overall study: Treatment with tofacitinib (6 to 18 months) was followed by 6 months off drug.

Study results and caveats: Tofacitinib significantly lowered scalp clonality and expanded CD8+ clones among the top 100.

Noted treatment: oral pan-JAK inhibitor, 5-10 mg twice daily. From germline, CDR1 is ENHRY and CDR2 SYGVKD. With 6 bases removed from V and 5 bases from J, the gap between germline ends came to 10 bases. CDR3 length: 13 residues. Extracted RNA was reverse transcribed into cDNA, the sequencing template. Sequenced by immunoSEQ multiplex PCR; TCRdb stores in-frame clones only, minus some. This sample has about 200,000 clones, with 50% to 60% found just once. A note on this clone: What it binds is not known.

The receptor was derived from a human donor with alopecia areata. Sequencing used CD4+ T cells sorted from blood, obtained at week 4, from a patient treated with tofacitinib. V gene TRBV10-3 combines with J gene TRBJ2-2, with a tentative D call TRBD2 (5 bases). The chain's CDR3 is CAIRLGSTGELFF. CDR3 nucleotide sequence: TGTGCCATCAGACTAGGTTCAACCGGGGAGCTGTTTTTT.